The T cell receptor (beta chain) under discussion was sequenced for a study of T-cell reconstitution after alpha-beta-depleted transplantation in children. Study-wide points: At day 60, the high TCRbeta diversity found in some patients originated from recipient T cells and thymic progenitors that had survived.

It was with unique molecular identifiers that the TCRbeta library was prepared. A single record per CDR3 protein comes from TCRdb applying MiXCR to the PCR reads. Counted here are 100,000 or so distinct CDR3 sequences, 7% to 8% occurring once; the ten biggest clones make up about a sixth. About this clonotype: Its antigen is still unknown.

CDR1 and CDR2 (germline): LGHNA, YNFKEQ. This CDR3 is built from 15 residues. The junction had 6 bases not matched to a gene; V was cut back by 4 bases and J by 7 bases. The chain has TRBV4-2 and TRBJ1-6; TRBD1 matches 8 bases. This receptor was identified in a boy aged 2-15 years with acute lymphoblastic leukemia, due to receive a stem cell transplant. The specimen comprised PBMCs, sampled before TCRalphabeta/CD19-depleted stem cell transplant. The CDR3 DNA follows: TGTGCCAGCAGCCCGGACAGGGCAGGAAATTCACCCCTCCACTTT. It specifies CASSPDRAGNSPLHF.